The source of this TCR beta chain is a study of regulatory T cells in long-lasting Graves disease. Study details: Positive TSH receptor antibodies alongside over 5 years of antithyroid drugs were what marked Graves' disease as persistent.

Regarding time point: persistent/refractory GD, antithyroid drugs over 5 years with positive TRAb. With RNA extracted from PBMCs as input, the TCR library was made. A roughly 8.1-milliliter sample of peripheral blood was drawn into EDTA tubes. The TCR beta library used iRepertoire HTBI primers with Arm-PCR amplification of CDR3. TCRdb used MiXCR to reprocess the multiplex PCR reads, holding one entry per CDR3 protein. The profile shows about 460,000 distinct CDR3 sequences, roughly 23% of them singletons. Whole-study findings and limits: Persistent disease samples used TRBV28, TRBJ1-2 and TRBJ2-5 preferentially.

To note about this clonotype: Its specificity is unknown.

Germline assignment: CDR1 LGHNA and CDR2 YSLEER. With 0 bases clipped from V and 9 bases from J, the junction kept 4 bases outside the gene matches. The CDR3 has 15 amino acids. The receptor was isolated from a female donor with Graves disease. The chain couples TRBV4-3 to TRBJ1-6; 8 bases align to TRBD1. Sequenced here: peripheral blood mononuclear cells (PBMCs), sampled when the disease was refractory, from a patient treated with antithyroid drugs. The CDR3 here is CASSQDRTGSSPLHF. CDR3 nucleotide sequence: TGCGCCAGCAGCCAAGACCGGACAGGGAGTTCACCCCTCCACTTT.